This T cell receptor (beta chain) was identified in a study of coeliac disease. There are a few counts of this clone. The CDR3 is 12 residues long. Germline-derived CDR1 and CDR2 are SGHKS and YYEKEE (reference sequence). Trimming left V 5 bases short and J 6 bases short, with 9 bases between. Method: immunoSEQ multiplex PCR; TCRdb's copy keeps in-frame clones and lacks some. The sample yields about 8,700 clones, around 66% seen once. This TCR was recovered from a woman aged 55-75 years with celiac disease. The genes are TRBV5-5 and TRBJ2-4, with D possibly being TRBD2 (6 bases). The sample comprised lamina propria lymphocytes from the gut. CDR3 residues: CASRGAGNIQYF. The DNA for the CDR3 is TGTGCCAGCAGGGGAGCGGGAAACATTCAGTACTTC.